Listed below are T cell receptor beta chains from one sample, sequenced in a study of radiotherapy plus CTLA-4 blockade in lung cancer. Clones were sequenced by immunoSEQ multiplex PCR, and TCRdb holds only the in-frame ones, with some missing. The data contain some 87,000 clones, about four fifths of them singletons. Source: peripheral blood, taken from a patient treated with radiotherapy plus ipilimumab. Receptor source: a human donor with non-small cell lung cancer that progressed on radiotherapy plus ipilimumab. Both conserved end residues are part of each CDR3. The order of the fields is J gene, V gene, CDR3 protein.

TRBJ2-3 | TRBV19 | CASSRRDQATDTQYF
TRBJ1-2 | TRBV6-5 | CASSRGRVHGYTF
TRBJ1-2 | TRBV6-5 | CASSYPHQTPGYTF
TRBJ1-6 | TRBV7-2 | CASSLGISYNSPLHF
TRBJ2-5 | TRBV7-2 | CASSGISAGALQTQYF
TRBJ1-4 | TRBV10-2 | CASKGGAGEKLFF
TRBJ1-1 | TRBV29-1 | CSVVTGWAFF
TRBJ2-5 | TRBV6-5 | CASSLTGGRETQYF
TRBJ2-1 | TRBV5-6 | CASSPRDRYNEQFF
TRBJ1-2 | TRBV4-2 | CASSQDRARANYGYTF
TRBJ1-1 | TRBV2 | CASMVGGTEAFF
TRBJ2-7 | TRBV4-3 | CASSQDPPRQGDYEQYF
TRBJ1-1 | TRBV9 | CASSASLDTEAFF
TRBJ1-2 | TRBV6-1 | CASSEDTRERNGYTF
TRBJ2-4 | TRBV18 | CASSLNGESMGIQYF
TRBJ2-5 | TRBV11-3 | CASSLGGVGEETQYF
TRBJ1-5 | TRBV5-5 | CASSQDTGGNQPQHF
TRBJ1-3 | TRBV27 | CASSLGVGSGNTIYF
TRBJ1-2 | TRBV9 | CASSVGGGPPYGYTF
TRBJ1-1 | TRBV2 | CASKGHNLHTEAFF
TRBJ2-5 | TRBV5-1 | CASSLELGEETQYF
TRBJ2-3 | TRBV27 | CASRGNADTQYF
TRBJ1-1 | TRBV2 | CASSSLVVGAEAFF
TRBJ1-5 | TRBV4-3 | CASSQDPQGGSNQPQHF
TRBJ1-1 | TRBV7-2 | CASTSATFPEAFF
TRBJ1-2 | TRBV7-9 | CASSLAPGNGYTF
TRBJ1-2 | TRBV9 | CASSEDSYYGYTF
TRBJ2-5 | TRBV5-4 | CASSFQGKETQYF
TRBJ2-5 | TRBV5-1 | CASSLAGGGPQETQYF
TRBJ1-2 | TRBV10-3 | CAISQTGNYGYTF
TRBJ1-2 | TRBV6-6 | CASRRDSSSLTYGYTF
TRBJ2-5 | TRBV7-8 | CASSLVRGTPFWETQYF
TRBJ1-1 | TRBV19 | CASRRDRGNTEAFF
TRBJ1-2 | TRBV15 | CATSREGGTRGYTF
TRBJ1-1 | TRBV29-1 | CSGAGHLNTEAFF
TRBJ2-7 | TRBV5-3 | CARSLGPPPSPYEQYF
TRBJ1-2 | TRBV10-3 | CAISESGTANYGYTF
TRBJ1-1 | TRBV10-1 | CASSDRAGGTEAFF
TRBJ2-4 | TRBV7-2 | CASSPRAGAERIQYF
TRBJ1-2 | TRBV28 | CASSFSAFYGYTF
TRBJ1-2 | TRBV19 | CASSIGPGHYGYTF
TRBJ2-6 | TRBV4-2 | CASSQDWGTFSGANVLTF
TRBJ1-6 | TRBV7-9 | CASSSPSSGRTVF
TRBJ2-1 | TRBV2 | CASSSDGTNYNEQFF
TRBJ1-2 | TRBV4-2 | CASSTQASNYGYTF
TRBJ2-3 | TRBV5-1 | CASSLALGDTDTQYF
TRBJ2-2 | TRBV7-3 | CASSQQGVGTGELFF
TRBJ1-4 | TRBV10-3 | CAISESGQGGMANEKLFF
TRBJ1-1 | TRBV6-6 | CASSYSGLTTEAFF
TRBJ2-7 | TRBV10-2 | CASSGGAGQSYEQYF
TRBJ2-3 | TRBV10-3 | CARREDTTDTQYF
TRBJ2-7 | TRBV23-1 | CASSQPSWRTTDYEQYF
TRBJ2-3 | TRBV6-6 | CASSYSVSVTTDTQYF
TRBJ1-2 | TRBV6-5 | CASSYSTGIYGYTF
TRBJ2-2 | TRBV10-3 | CAIKGQGNTGELFF
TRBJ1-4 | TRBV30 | CAWSVGQLNEKLFF
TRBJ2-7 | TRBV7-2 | CASSHDRAKQYF
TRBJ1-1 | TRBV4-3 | CASSAGLNTEAFF